This T cell receptor (beta chain) was recovered during a study of metastatic and nonmetastatic thyroid tumors. Study-level background: Repertoire data that came from the blood and tumor or nodule tissue of malignant and benign thyroid patients were compared.

Within the sample, this clone is medium-sized. Authors' processing steps: The distant-metastasis classifier for papillary thyroid cancer was built from CDR3 differences across clinicopathological groups. TCRdb re-analyzed the PCR reads through MiXCR. These V and J calls rely on TCRdb rather than the paper's analysis. Of some 50,000 clones in the sample, 22% are singletons; the top ten hold over 3%. Thyroid surgery was performed in patients who had received no treatment beforehand. The sequence was collected from a male donor with papillary thyroid cancer or a benign thyroid nodule (not recorded which). Some clones in this sample may be carry-over from other donors' samples. The specimen sequenced was blood.

The chain's CDR3 is CASSLQGRGGTGELFF. For the CDR3, the DNA is TGCGCCAGCAGCTTGCAAGGACGGGGAGGTACCGGGGAGCTGTTTTTT. The chain employs TRBV5-1 and TRBJ2-2; weak D call: TRBD2 (6 bases). V lost 1 base, J lost 5 bases, and 15 bases lay in between. The CDR3 is 16 residues long. The germline V gene has CDR1 SGHRS and CDR2 YFSETQ.